Listed below are T cell receptor beta chains from one sample, sequenced in a study of control samples from healthy donors and cancer patients. The method was immunoSEQ multiplex PCR; TCRdb's version includes in-frame clones alone and lacks a portion of them. The sample lists 170,000 or so clones, nearly 90% occurring once. Sequencing used blood. These TCRs come from a woman in her forties or fifties in good health. The CDR3 runs from the conserved cysteine through the conserved F or W. Fields, in order: D gene, J gene, clone size, V gene, CDR3 DNA, CDR3 protein. D genes are given only for firm matches. The listing skips clone size in some rows; elsewhere it reads once, few, many or a size class.

D gene: .
J gene: TRBJ1-5
clone size: .
V gene: TRBV4-3
CDR3 DNA: TGCGCCAGCAGCCAAGTGAGTGGCGGCAATCAGCCCCAGCATTTT
CDR3 protein: CASSQVSGGNQPQHF

D gene: .
J gene: TRBJ1-1
clone size: .
V gene: TRBV9
CDR3 DNA: TGTGCCAGCAGCTTTAGAGAGCAGGGCGGGAGGGCTTTCTTT
CDR3 protein: CASSFREQGGRAFF

D gene: TRBD1
J gene: TRBJ1-5
clone size: .
V gene: TRBV19
CDR3 DNA: TGTGCCAGTAGATCCGGGACAGGGGGATTTCAGCCCCAGCATTTT
CDR3 protein: CASRSGTGGFQPQHF

D gene: .
J gene: TRBJ1-2
clone size: .
V gene: TRBV29-1
CDR3 DNA: TGCAGCGTTGAAGAACAGGGAAACTTAGGGGGCTACACCTTC
CDR3 protein: CSVEEQGNLGGYTF

D gene: .
J gene: TRBJ1-2
clone size: .
V gene: TRBV28
CDR3 DNA: TGTGCCAGCCCCAAGACAGGAGGTGGCTACACCTTC
CDR3 protein: CASPKTGGGYTF

D gene: .
J gene: TRBJ1-5
clone size: .
V gene: TRBV24-1
CDR3 DNA: TGTGCCACCAGTGATCCGGGAGATATTCAGCCCCAGCATTTT
CDR3 protein: CATSDPGDIQPQHF

D gene: .
J gene: TRBJ1-2
clone size: .
V gene: TRBV28
CDR3 DNA: TGTGCCAGCAGCGTAAAGGGGGTTGGCTACACCTTC
CDR3 protein: CASSVKGVGYTF

D gene: .
J gene: TRBJ1-6
clone size: .
V gene: TRBV6-5
CDR3 DNA: TGTGCCAGCAGTTTCCTGACGGCGGGAAATTCACCCCTCCACTTT
CDR3 protein: CASSFLTAGNSPLHF

D gene: TRBD2
J gene: TRBJ2-3
clone size: .
V gene: TRBV7-9
CDR3 DNA: TGTGCCAGCAGCCGTGTAGCGGGGGTGCTCACAGATACGCAGTATTTT
CDR3 protein: CASSRVAGVLTDTQYF

D gene: .
J gene: TRBJ1-2
clone size: .
V gene: TRBV18
CDR3 DNA: TGTGCCAGCACCACGGGGGGAGGAGACTATGGCTACACCTTC
CDR3 protein: CASTTGGGDYGYTF

D gene: .
J gene: TRBJ2-5
clone size: .
V gene: TRBV5-1
CDR3 DNA: TGCGCCAGCAGCACCCAGACAGGCCCCCAAGAGACCCAGTACTTC
CDR3 protein: CASSTQTGPQETQYF

D gene: .
J gene: TRBJ2-6
clone size: .
V gene: TRBV4-2
CDR3 DNA: TGTGCCAGCAGCCAAGCGAACTCTGGGGCCAACGTCCTGACTTTC
CDR3 protein: CASSQANSGANVLTF

D gene: .
J gene: TRBJ2-7
clone size: .
V gene: TRBV5-1
CDR3 DNA: TGCGCCAGCAGCTTGGGGGCAGGGTCCTTATACGAGCAGTACTTC
CDR3 protein: CASSLGAGSLYEQYF

D gene: TRBD1
J gene: TRBJ1-1
clone size: .
V gene: TRBV6-6
CDR3 DNA: TGTGCCAGCAGTTACGCGGGACAGACCGAAGCTTTCTTT
CDR3 protein: CASSYAGQTEAFF

D gene: TRBD1
J gene: TRBJ2-7
clone size: .
V gene: TRBV5-1
CDR3 DNA: TGCGCCAGCAGCCTAGGGACAGGGGTCAGCTCCTACGAGCAGTACTTC
CDR3 protein: CASSLGTGVSSYEQYF

D gene: .
J gene: TRBJ1-3
clone size: .
V gene: TRBV2
CDR3 DNA: TGTGCCAGCAGTGATGCAGGGTACTCTGGAAACACCATATATTTT
CDR3 protein: CASSDAGYSGNTIYF

D gene: TRBD1
J gene: TRBJ1-1
clone size: .
V gene: TRBV27
CDR3 DNA: TGTGCCAGCAATAGACAGGGACCTAACACTGAAGCTTTCTTT
CDR3 protein: CASNRQGPNTEAFF

D gene: TRBD1
J gene: TRBJ2-5
clone size: .
V gene: TRBV6-1
CDR3 DNA: TGTGCCAGCAGTGAAGCGTCAGGGGGCGGTGAGACCCAGTACTTC
CDR3 protein: CASSEASGGGETQYF

D gene: .
J gene: TRBJ1-1
clone size: .
V gene: TRBV7-2
CDR3 DNA: TGTGCCAGCAGCCGGAGCGGCACTGAAGCTTTCTTT
CDR3 protein: CASSRSGTEAFF

D gene: .
J gene: TRBJ2-5
clone size: .
V gene: TRBV5-1
CDR3 DNA: TGCGCCAGCAGCTTGGCAGGGATGGAGACCCAGTACTTC
CDR3 protein: CASSLAGMETQYF

D gene: TRBD2
J gene: TRBJ2-2
clone size: .
V gene: TRBV7-7
CDR3 DNA: TGTGCTAGCAGTCCGACTAGCCCCGGGGAGCTGTTTTTT
CDR3 protein: CASSPTSPGELFF

D gene: .
J gene: TRBJ1-1
clone size: .
V gene: TRBV9
CDR3 DNA: TGTGCCAGCAGCGTAGAAGGGGGAACTGAAGCTTTCTTT
CDR3 protein: CASSVEGGTEAFF

D gene: .
J gene: TRBJ1-2
clone size: .
V gene: TRBV2
CDR3 DNA: TGTGCCAGCAGTGAAAAGGGTGACTATGGCTACACCTTC
CDR3 protein: CASSEKGDYGYTF

D gene: .
J gene: TRBJ2-2
clone size: .
V gene: TRBV5-5
CDR3 DNA: TGTGCCAGCAGCTTTTTTATGGCGGAGTCGAACACCGGGGAGCTGTTTTTT
CDR3 protein: CASSFFMAESNTGELFF

D gene: .
J gene: TRBJ1-5
clone size: .
V gene: TRBV19
CDR3 DNA: TGTGCCAGTAGTCCAGGACCGTACAATCAGCCCCAGCATTTT
CDR3 protein: CASSPGPYNQPQHF

D gene: .
J gene: TRBJ2-1
clone size: .
V gene: TRBV7-2
CDR3 DNA: TGTGCCAGCAGTGAGGGGCTCGGTTCGGGTGAGCAGTTCTTC
CDR3 protein: CASSEGLGSGEQFF

D gene: TRBD1
J gene: TRBJ2-7
clone size: .
V gene: TRBV5-1
CDR3 DNA: TGCGCCAAGTCGACAGGGAGCTCCTACGAGCAGTACTTC
CDR3 protein: CAKSTGSSYEQYF

D gene: .
J gene: TRBJ1-2
clone size: .
V gene: TRBV7-2
CDR3 DNA: TGTGCCAGCAGTTCCGGGCAGGGCTATGGCTACACCTTC
CDR3 protein: CASSSGQGYGYTF

D gene: .
J gene: TRBJ1-2
clone size: .
V gene: TRBV29-1
CDR3 DNA: TGCAGCGTTGAAGTTAACAGCTTCTACACCTTC
CDR3 protein: CSVEVNSFYTF

D gene: TRBD2
J gene: TRBJ2-2
clone size: .
V gene: TRBV6-5
CDR3 DNA: TGTGCCAGCAGTCAAATGGGACTAGCGGCCGGGGAGCTGTTTTTT
CDR3 protein: CASSQMGLAAGELFF

D gene: TRBD1
J gene: TRBJ2-7
clone size: .
V gene: TRBV6-5
CDR3 DNA: TGTGCCAGCAGGGAGGACAGGGGGAAATCCTACGAGCAGTACTTC
CDR3 protein: CASREDRGKSYEQYF

D gene: .
J gene: TRBJ1-3
clone size: .
V gene: TRBV5-5
CDR3 DNA: TGTGCCAGCAGCTTGCCGGAGGGCAGAAACACCATATATTTT
CDR3 protein: CASSLPEGRNTIYF

D gene: .
J gene: TRBJ1-1
clone size: .
V gene: TRBV6-5
CDR3 DNA: TGTGCCAGCAGTACCAGGTTGAACACTGAAGCTTTCTTT
CDR3 protein: CASSTRLNTEAFF

D gene: .
J gene: TRBJ2-7
clone size: .
V gene: TRBV10-1
CDR3 DNA: TGCGCCAGCAGTGAGTCCCCGGACAGTCATACCTACGAGCAGTACTTC
CDR3 protein: CASSESPDSHTYEQYF

D gene: .
J gene: TRBJ2-1
clone size: .
V gene: TRBV19
CDR3 DNA: TGTGCCAGTAATTACGGGTCAAATGAGCAGTTCTTC
CDR3 protein: CASNYGSNEQFF

D gene: .
J gene: TRBJ1-2
clone size: .
V gene: TRBV6-1
CDR3 DNA: TGTGCCAGCAGTGAAGCGGTAGGGAGTAACTATGGCTACACCTTC
CDR3 protein: CASSEAVGSNYGYTF

D gene: TRBD2
J gene: TRBJ2-5
clone size: .
V gene: TRBV4-1
CDR3 DNA: TGCGCCAGCAGCCAAGACCGTCGGGGACTAGCGCAAGAGACCCAGTACTTC
CDR3 protein: CASSQDRRGLAQETQYF

D gene: .
J gene: TRBJ1-5
clone size: .
V gene: TRBV30
CDR3 DNA: TGTGCCTGGAGTGCCCGGACGGCTAGCAATCAGCCCCAGCATTTT
CDR3 protein: CAWSARTASNQPQHF

D gene: .
J gene: TRBJ2-7
clone size: once
V gene: TRBV19
CDR3 DNA: TGTGCCAGTAGTATGGGTCGGGCCTACGAGCAGTACTTC
CDR3 protein: CASSMGRAYEQYF

D gene: TRBD1
J gene: TRBJ1-2
clone size: few
V gene: TRBV18
CDR3 DNA: TGTGCCAGCTCACCTAAGACAGGGGTCTACACCTTC
CDR3 protein: CASSPKTGVYTF

D gene: .
J gene: TRBJ1-5
clone size: .
V gene: TRBV4-3
CDR3 DNA: TGCGCCAGCAGCCCGCATTCGGGACACAATCAGCCCCAGCATTTT
CDR3 protein: CASSPHSGHNQPQHF

D gene: TRBD2
J gene: TRBJ2-5
clone size: .
V gene: TRBV11-1
CDR3 DNA: TGTGCCAGCAGCACCGGCGGACTAGCGGGTGGGAAAACCCAGTACTTC
CDR3 protein: CASSTGGLAGGKTQYF